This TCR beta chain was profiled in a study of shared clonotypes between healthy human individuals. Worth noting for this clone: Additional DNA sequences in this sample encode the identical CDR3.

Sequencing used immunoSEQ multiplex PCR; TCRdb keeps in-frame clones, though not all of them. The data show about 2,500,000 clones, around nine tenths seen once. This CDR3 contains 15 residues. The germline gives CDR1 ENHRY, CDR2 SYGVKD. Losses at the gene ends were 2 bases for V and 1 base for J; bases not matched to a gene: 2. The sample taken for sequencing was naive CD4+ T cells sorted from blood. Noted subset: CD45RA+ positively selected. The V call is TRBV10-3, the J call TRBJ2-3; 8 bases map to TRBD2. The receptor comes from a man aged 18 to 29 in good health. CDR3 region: CAISEGAGGTDTQYF. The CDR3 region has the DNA TGTGCCATCAGTGAGGGAGCGGGGGGCACAGATACGCAGTATTTT.